Listed below are T cell receptor beta chains from one sample, sequenced in a study of cytomegalovirus exposure and HLA in healthy donors. Using immunoSEQ multiplex PCR, the repertoire was profiled, and TCRdb retains in-frame clones only, with some absent. This table holds some 140,000 clones. The sequencing sample was made of PBMCs. These receptors were collected from a woman aged 40 to 50 in good health and CMV-seronegative. CDR3s include the opening cysteine and the closing phenylalanine or tryptophan. Fields, in order: D gene, J gene, V gene, CDR3 DNA, CDR3 protein. The D gene is left open where the match is weak.

D gene: TRBD2; J gene: TRBJ2-5; V gene: TRBV6-1; CDR3 DNA: TGTGCCAGCATGCTAGCGGTGGGGGAGACCCAGTACTTC; CDR3 protein: CASMLAVGETQYF
D gene: TRBD2; J gene: TRBJ2-3; V gene: TRBV4-2; CDR3 DNA: TGTGCCAGCAGCCGGGCGGGGGCCGGGCCGGGGGGGAACACAGATACGCAGTATTTT; CDR3 protein: CASSRAGAGPGGNTDTQYF
D gene: TRBD1; J gene: TRBJ1-1; V gene: TRBV9; CDR3 DNA: TGTGCCAGCAGCACCCCTCCGACAGGGGGCTGGACTGAAGCTTTCTTT; CDR3 protein: CASSTPPTGGWTEAFF
D gene: TRBD2; J gene: TRBJ2-1; V gene: TRBV5-1; CDR3 DNA: TGCGCCAGCAGCTTACCGGGACTAGCGGGGAACAATGAGCAGTTCTTC; CDR3 protein: CASSLPGLAGNNEQFF
D gene: .; J gene: TRBJ1-1; V gene: TRBV7-3; CDR3 DNA: TGTGCCAGCAGCTCGGGGGAGTCTGAAGCTTTCTTT; CDR3 protein: CASSSGESEAFF
D gene: TRBD1; J gene: TRBJ2-7; V gene: TRBV4-1; CDR3 DNA: TGCGCCAGCAGCCTCCTAGGGGGACAGGGGTATCACAGCTCCTACGAGCAGTACTTC; CDR3 protein: CASSLLGGQGYHSSYEQYF
D gene: TRBD1; J gene: TRBJ2-3; V gene: TRBV6-1; CDR3 DNA: TGTGCCAGCAGTGAACCCCAGACAGGGAGCACAGATACGCAGTATTTT; CDR3 protein: CASSEPQTGSTDTQYF
D gene: .; J gene: TRBJ1-6; V gene: TRBV11-3; CDR3 DNA: TGTGCCAGCAGCTTAGCATCCTATAATTCACCCCTCCACTTT; CDR3 protein: CASSLASYNSPLHF
D gene: .; J gene: TRBJ2-3; V gene: TRBV9; CDR3 DNA: TGTGCCAGCGAAAGAGAGGCAGATACGCAGTATTTT; CDR3 protein: CASEREADTQYF
D gene: TRBD2; J gene: TRBJ2-3; V gene: TRBV11-3; CDR3 DNA: TGTGCCAGCAGCTTAGGCGGGGGAATTGGAGATACGCAGTATTTT; CDR3 protein: CASSLGGGIGDTQYF
D gene: TRBD1; J gene: TRBJ2-2; V gene: TRBV5-4; CDR3 DNA: TGTGCCAGCAGCACCTGGACAGGGGGAGAATCCGGGGAGCTGTTTTTT; CDR3 protein: CASSTWTGGESGELFF
D gene: TRBD1; J gene: TRBJ1-2; V gene: TRBV7-2; CDR3 DNA: TGTGCCAGCAGCTCCGGGACAGGGCTTTATGGCTACACCTTC; CDR3 protein: CASSSGTGLYGYTF
D gene: TRBD1; J gene: TRBJ2-6; V gene: TRBV7-2; CDR3 DNA: TGTGCCAGCAGCTCTAGGACAGGGAACTCTGGGGCCAACGTCCTGACTTTC; CDR3 protein: CASSSRTGNSGANVLTF
D gene: TRBD1; J gene: TRBJ2-1; V gene: TRBV28; CDR3 DNA: TGTGCCAGCAGTTTATCCAGGGGGAATTGGGAGCAGTTCTTC; CDR3 protein: CASSLSRGNWEQFF
D gene: TRBD1; J gene: TRBJ2-1; V gene: TRBV6-5; CDR3 DNA: TGTGCCAGCAGTCGGGACAGGTACAATGAGCAGTTCTTC; CDR3 protein: CASSRDRYNEQFF
D gene: .; J gene: TRBJ1-2; V gene: TRBV19; CDR3 DNA: TGTGCCAGTACCCTATTCGGAGGGCTCTATGGCTACACCTTC; CDR3 protein: CASTLFGGLYGYTF
D gene: .; J gene: TRBJ2-7; V gene: TRBV27; CDR3 DNA: TGTGCCAGCAGTAGCACTTACTCCTACGAGCAGTACTTC; CDR3 protein: CASSSTYSYEQYF
D gene: .; J gene: TRBJ2-2; V gene: TRBV19; CDR3 DNA: TGTGCCAGTAGGGTACAAGCGGCGAACACCGGGGAGCTGTTTTTT; CDR3 protein: CASRVQAANTGELFF